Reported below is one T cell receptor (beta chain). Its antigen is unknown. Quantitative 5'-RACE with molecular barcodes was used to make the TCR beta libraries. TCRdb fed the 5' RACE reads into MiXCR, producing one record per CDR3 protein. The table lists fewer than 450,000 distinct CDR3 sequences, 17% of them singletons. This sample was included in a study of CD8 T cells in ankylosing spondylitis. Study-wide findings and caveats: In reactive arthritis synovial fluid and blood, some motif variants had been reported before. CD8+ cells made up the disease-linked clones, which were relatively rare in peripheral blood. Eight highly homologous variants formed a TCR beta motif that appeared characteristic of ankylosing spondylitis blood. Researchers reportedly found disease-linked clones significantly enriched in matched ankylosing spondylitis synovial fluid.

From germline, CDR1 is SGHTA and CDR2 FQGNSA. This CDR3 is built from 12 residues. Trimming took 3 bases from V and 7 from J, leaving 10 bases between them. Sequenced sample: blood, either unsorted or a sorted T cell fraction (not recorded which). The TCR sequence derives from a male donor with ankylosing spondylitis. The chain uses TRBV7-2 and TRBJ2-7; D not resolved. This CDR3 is CASSFGLGEQYF. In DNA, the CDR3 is TGTGCCAGCAGCTTTGGGCTCGGGGAGCAGTACTTC.